This T cell receptor (beta chain) was found in a study of blood T cells in healthy people across ages. The V end lost 3 bases, the J end lost 4 bases, and 18 bases lay between the germline ends. The CDR3 has 15 residues. Germline CDR1 reads SQVTM; CDR2 reads ANQGSEA. This clonotype was detected a few times. Combining a sample-barcoded 5' primer with a J-beta primer mix, a second PCR ran for about 7 to 11 cycles. TCRdb processed the 5' RACE reads anew with MiXCR; each CDR3 protein has one entry. The table has approximately 850,000 distinct CDR3 sequences, around 43% seen once. The TCR originated in a man in his sixties in good health. Specimen: blood. The chain carries TRBV29-1 and TRBJ2-5; a weak D match, TRBD1 (7 bases). CDR3 loop: CSVDHRGRRGETQYF. CDR3 bases: TGCAGCGTTGACCACAGGGGCCGGAGGGGAGAGACCCAGTACTTC.